This passage covers 10 T cell receptor beta chains from one sample sequenced in a study of T cell repertoires in ileal Crohn's disease. Clones were read by immunoSEQ multiplex PCR, and TCRdb kept only the in-frame ones, dropping some. The repertoire consists of nearly 5,000 clones, with around 83% occurring once and the leading ten covering more than 10%. Sequences were obtained from ileal tissue. The receptors here all came from an adult with Crohn's disease.

CDR3 in DNA: TGCGCCAGCAGTATGGAGACGGGGGGAGGAAACACCATATATTTT. This gives the protein CASSMETGGGNTIYF. The V call is TRBV5-1, the J call TRBJ1-3; a possible D gene is TRBD1 (5 bases). The CDR3 is 15 amino acids. Between the trimmed V and J ends, which lost 5 bases and 4 bases, there was a span of 16 bases. Germline CDR1 and CDR2: SGHRS and YFSETQ.

The gene calls are TRBV7-2 and TRBJ2-7; 12 nucleotides line up with TRBD1. Germline V gene lookup returns CDR1 SGHTA and CDR2 FQGNSA. This CDR3 comprises 15 residues. J was trimmed by 3 bases and V by 4 bases; bases with no gene match: 4. In DNA, the CDR3 is TGTGCCAGCAGCTCCGGGACAGGGGGCGGCTACGAGCAGTACTTC. Translated: CASSSGTGGGYEQYF. The complete variable domain, with remaining parts taken from reference TRBV7-2 and TRBJ2-7, reads GAGVSQSPSNKVTEKGKDVELRCDPISGHTALYWYRQSLGQGLEFLIYFQGNSAPDKSGLPSDRFSAERTGGSVSTLTIQRTQQEDSAVYLCASSSGTGGGYEQYFGPGTRLTVT.

The J gene is TRBJ2-2, the V gene TRBV7-2; possible D gene TRBD1, 5 bases. Germline V lookup: CDR1 SGHTA, CDR2 FQGNSA. Trimming took 6 bases from V and 6 from J, leaving 14 bases between them. The CDR3 has 14 amino acids. The CDR3 DNA reads TGTGCCAGCAGACCTCCAGGGAATGCCGGGGAGCTGTTTTTT. Translated: CASRPPGNAGELFF. Using reference TRBV7-2 and TRBJ2-2 for the parts outside the CDR3, the full variable domain is GAGVSQSPSNKVTEKGKDVELRCDPISGHTALYWYRQSLGQGLEFLIYFQGNSAPDKSGLPSDRFSAERTGGSVSTLTIQRTQQEDSAVYLCASRPPGNAGELFFGEGSRLTVL.

The V gene is TRBV28, the J gene TRBJ1-1, with TRBD1 matching 7 bases. The CDR3 runs 15 residues. CDR1 and CDR2 (germline): MDHEN, SYDVKM. The J segment lost 5 bases and the V segment lost 4 bases, leaving 10 bases of the junction unmatched. The CDR3 here is CASSSNTGQKTEAFF. The CDR3 DNA reads TGTGCCAGCAGTTCCAACACGGGACAGAAGACTGAAGCTTTCTTT.

This chain joins TRBV13 and TRBJ2-7; 7 bases are a match to TRBD1. The CDR3 totals 16 residues. V trimming: 4 bases; J trimming: 0 bases; junction bases outside the gene matches: 9. The germline V gene encodes CDR1 PRHDT and CDR2 FYEKMQ (reference sequence). The chain's CDR3 is CASSSNGQANSYEQYF. CDR3 sequence (DNA): TGTGCCAGCAGCTCCAATGGACAGGCCAACTCCTACGAGCAGTACTTC.

This chain connects TRBV5-1 to TRBJ1-1; TRBD1 agrees at 9 bases. V dropped 7 bases and J dropped 1; count of bases not matched to a gene: 8. Germline V lookup: CDR1 SGHRS, CDR2 YFSETQ. CDR3 length: 15 residues. The CDR3 loop reads CASRSTGGWNTEAFF. For the CDR3, the DNA is TGCGCCAGCCGCAGTACAGGGGGCTGGAACACTGAAGCTTTCTTT.

The chain links TRBV6-6 to TRBJ1-4; D is ambiguous. Germline-derived CDR1 and CDR2 are MNHNY and SVGAGI (reference sequence). The CDR3 has 12 amino acids. V lost 2 bases to trimming and J lost 8 bases, with 6 bases between them. CDR3 in DNA: TGTGCCAGCAGTTACCTTGGCGAAAAACTGTTTTTT. This sequence encodes CASSYLGEKLFF.

This clone has just a few counts. The V and J genes are TRBV5-1 and TRBJ1-1, with TRBD1 identical over 10 bases. CDR1 SGHRS and CDR2 YFSETQ come from the germline V gene. The CDR3 spans 14 residues. Trimming took 1 base from V and 5 from J; bases not matched to a gene: 2. The CDR3 reads CASSLQGQGTEAFF. Written as DNA, the CDR3 is TGCGCCAGCAGCTTGCAGGGACAGGGGACTGAAGCTTTCTTT. Variable domain in full (rest from reference TRBV5-1 and TRBJ1-1): KAGVTQTPRYLIKTRGQQVTLSCSPISGHRSVSWYQQTPGQGLQFLFEYFSETQRNKGNFPGRFSGRQFSNSRSEMNVSTLELGDSALYLCASSLQGQGTEAFFGQGTRLTVV.

This clone turned up a few times. In DNA, the CDR3 is TGTGCCAGCTCACCAGTACCACCTCGAGTTAATCAGCCCCAGCATTTT. The encoded protein is CASSPVPPRVNQPQHF. J is TRBJ1-5 and V is TRBV18; no clear D. Trimming took off 2 bases at V and 4 bases at J, with 15 bases between the two ends. This CDR3 has 16 residues. CDR1 and CDR2 (germline): KGHSH, LQKENI.

This clone was seen just once. The gene calls are TRBV4-2 and TRBJ2-7; 7 nucleotides line up with TRBD2. The CDR3 spans 14 residues. Germline trimming cut 3 bases from V and 5 bases from J; bases unmatched to any gene: 7. Germline-derived CDR1 and CDR2 are LGHNA and YNFKEQ. The CDR3: CASSHGLESDEQYF. The CDR3 nucleotides are TGTGCCAGCAGCCATGGACTAGAGAGCGACGAGCAGTACTTC.